One and the same sample provided the 19 T cell receptor beta chains below, sequenced in a study of blood T cell repertoires in COVID-19. This table comes from immunoSEQ multiplex PCR, and its TCRdb copy is limited to in-frame clones, with some not included. Altogether about 350,000 clones are present, about 90% being singletons, with the ten largest covering 2.5% to 3%. The sequenced material came from PBMCs or T cells enriched from blood (not recorded which). The receptors come from a woman aged 25 to 39 who had recovered from COVID-19.

This chain joins TRBV2 and TRBJ2-3, with 11 bases that match TRBD2. CDR1 and CDR2 (germline): SNHLY, FYNNEI. V lost 8 bases to trimming and J lost 6 bases; unmatched junction nucleotides: 10. The length of the CDR3 is 15 residues. The CDR3 bases are TGTGCCAGCGAGATTAGCGGGAGGGACCGGGATACGCAGTATTTT. As protein: CASEISGRDRDTQYF.

The genes are TRBV29-1 and TRBJ2-3; TRBD1 aligns across 8 bases. V lost 6 bases, J lost 0 bases, and 11 bases stayed unmatched. This CDR3 is built from 16 residues. The germline V gene has CDR1 SQVTM and CDR2 ANQGSEA. CDR3 protein: CSVRGTGDSSTDTQYF. The CDR3 nucleotides are TGCAGCGTCAGAGGGACAGGAGACTCTAGCACAGATACGCAGTATTTT.

The chain links TRBV4-1 to TRBJ2-7, with a possible D match to TRBD1 (5 bases). The CDR3 runs to 14 residues. Between the trimmed V and J ends, which lost 2 bases and 1 base, there was a span of 9 bases. Germline V CDR1 and CDR2: MGHRA, YSYEKL. CDR3 nucleotides: TGCGCCAGCAGCCAACGGACACAGTCCTACGAGCAGTACTTC. Its protein product is CASSQRTQSYEQYF.

The CDR3 bases are TGTGCCACCAGCTCGAGGGATTACACCGGGGAGCTGTTTTTT. The encoded protein is CATSSRDYTGELFF. The chain links TRBV24-1 to TRBJ2-2; D perhaps matches TRBD2 (5 bases). The V end was cut by 7 bases, the J end by 3 bases, with 11 bases between. Germline V gene data show CDR1 as KGHDR and CDR2 as SFDVKD. The CDR3 is 14 residues long.

The DNA of the CDR3 is TGTGCCAGCAGTGAAGTAGGCGGGGGCTCGGATGAAAAACTGTTTTTT. Translating gives CASSEVGGGSDEKLFF. The chain carries TRBV2 and TRBJ1-4; possibly TRBD1 for D (6 bases). CDR1 is SNHLY and CDR2 is FYNNEI in the germline V gene. V lost 1 base, J lost 6 bases, and 15 bases lay in between. This CDR3 contains 16 residues.

The rearrangement uses TRBV5-1 and TRBJ2-7; 11 nucleotides line up with TRBD2. The CDR3 sequence is 15 residues long. The V segment lost 2 bases and the J segment 6 bases; nucleotides outside the gene matches: 7. Germline V gene data show CDR1 as SGHRS and CDR2 as YFSETQ. CDR3 loop: CASSFTSGSSTEQYF. CDR3 bases: TGCGCCAGCAGCTTCACTAGCGGGAGCTCCACCGAGCAGTACTTC.

The V gene is TRBV6-5, the J gene TRBJ2-7; D remains ambiguous. This CDR3 contains 15 residues. Germline V CDR1 and CDR2: MNHEY, SVGAGI. The ends were cut back, 0 bases at V and 3 bases at J, with 12 bases in the middle. CDR3 region: CASSYSSLDLYEQYF. The CDR3 bases are TGTGCCAGCAGTTACTCGAGCCTAGACCTCTACGAGCAGTACTTC.

This sequence joins TRBV7-2 and TRBJ2-7; 8 bases map to TRBD2. V lost 0 bases and J lost 4; bases outside the gene matches: 5. Germline V gives CDR1 SGHTA, CDR2 FQGNSA. CDR3 length: 15 amino acids. In nucleotides, the CDR3 is TGTGCCAGCAGCTTAGCGTTCGGGGGGGCGTACGAGCAGTACTTC. This encodes CASSLAFGGAYEQYF.

This chain connects TRBV27 to TRBJ1-5; TRBD1 agrees at 7 bases. The CDR3 totals 13 residues. The germline V gene encodes CDR1 MNHEY and CDR2 SMNVEV (reference sequence). J lost 7 bases, V lost 7 bases, and 7 bases had no gene match. CDR3 region: CASTTGDMQPQHF. The DNA for the CDR3 is TGTGCCAGCACTACAGGGGATATGCAGCCCCAGCATTTT.

The V and J genes are TRBV15 and TRBJ2-1; D perhaps matches TRBD2 (6 bases). The CDR3 contains 14 residues. Trimming removed 1 base from V and 6 bases from J, with 10 bases in between. CDR1 is LNHNV, CDR2 YYDKDF, per germline (reference sequence). CDR3 loop: CATSRAGAGNEQFF. DNA for the CDR3: TGTGCCACCAGCAGAGCGGGAGCCGGCAATGAGCAGTTCTTC.

The chain couples TRBV5-1 to TRBJ1-3; 11 nucleotides align to TRBD1. The germline V gene has CDR1 SGHRS and CDR2 YFSETQ. V dropped 5 bases and J dropped 3; count of bases not matched to a gene: 7. The CDR3 is made up of 16 amino acids. The CDR3 DNA is TGCGCCAGCAGACCTGGGACAGGGGGACGTGGAAACACCATATATTTT. Protein: CASRPGTGGRGNTIYF.

The chain links TRBV28 to TRBJ1-2; the match to TRBD1 covers 8 bases. The germline CDR1 and CDR2 sequences are MDHEN and SYDVKM. V dropped 3 bases and J dropped 8; count of bases not matched to a gene: 14. This CDR3 region has 16 residues. CDR3 amino acids: CASSFWWQGASRGYTF. DNA of the CDR3: TGTGCCAGCAGTTTTTGGTGGCAGGGGGCGAGTAGGGGCTACACCTTC.

V and J are TRBV28 and TRBJ2-5; maybe TRBD2 (6 bases). Germline V CDR1 and CDR2: MDHEN, SYDVKM. The CDR3 is 14 residues long. V was clipped by 7 bases and J by 5 bases, with 17 bases between them. For the CDR3, the DNA is TGTGCCAGCAAATCTCTGCGGGAAGACGAGACCCAGTACTTC. Its translation is CASKSLREDETQYF.

The genes are TRBV12-3 or TRBV12-4 and TRBJ2-7, with D perhaps TRBD2 (6 bases). The CDR3 covers 13 residues. V shed 5 bases and J shed 1 base, with 9 bases lying between them. CDR3 loop: CASSTGTSYEQYF. DNA for the CDR3: TGTGCCAGCAGTACCGGGACTTCCTACGAGCAGTACTTC.

V usage is TRBV6-5 and J usage is TRBJ2-1, with 9 positions matching TRBD2. The CDR3 length is 14 residues. The V gene's germline CDR1 is MNHEY and CDR2 SVGAGI. V lost 2 bases, J lost 9 bases, and 5 bases stayed unmatched. CDR3 sequence (DNA): TGTGCCAGCAGTTACGGCGGGAGGGCCGGTGAGCAGTTCTTC. Amino acids: CASSYGGRAGEQFF.

V usage is TRBV4-1 and J usage is TRBJ2-7; TRBD2 matches at 16 bases. This CDR3 is built from 17 residues. Trimming took 4 bases from V and 4 from J; bases not matched to a gene: 7. The germline V gene encodes CDR1 MGHRA and CDR2 YSYEKL. CDR3 in DNA: TGCGCCAGCAGCCGATTGGGACTAGCGGGAGGGAGGTACGAGCAGTACTTC. This codes for CASSRLGLAGGRYEQYF.

This clone was picked up one time. V usage is TRBV10-3 and J usage is TRBJ2-1; 9 bases map to TRBD2. Germline V gene sequence: CDR1 ENHRY, CDR2 SYGVKD. The CDR3 consists of 16 residues. The junction had 5 bases not matched to a gene; V was cut back by 0 bases and J by 5 bases. CDR3 protein: CAISESVSGSHNEQFF. CDR3 in DNA: TGTGCCATCAGTGAGTCGGTTAGCGGGAGCCACAATGAGCAGTTCTTC.

V gene TRBV14 combines with J gene TRBJ2-3, with TRBD2 matching 11 bases. V lost 6 bases, J lost 4 bases, and 6 bases stayed unmatched. The CDR3 spans 15 residues. The germline CDR1 and CDR2 sequences are SGHDN and FVKESK. The CDR3 sequence: CASRLAGGPADTQYF. In DNA form, the CDR3 reads TGTGCCAGCAGATTAGCGGGAGGGCCAGCAGATACGCAGTATTTT.

The V call is TRBV28, the J call TRBJ1-6; no definite D call. There are 16 residues in the CDR3. Germline V gene data show CDR1 as MDHEN and CDR2 as SYDVKM. The V end was cut by 7 bases, the J end by 0 bases, with 13 bases between. The chain's CDR3 is CASTLLTRSYNSPLHF. In nucleotides, the CDR3 is TGTGCCAGCACCCTTCTAACCCGCTCCTATAATTCACCCCTCCACTTT.